This section outlines one T cell receptor (beta chain) sequence together with its context. The sort gate was single viable CD3+CD4+CD8-CD45RO+ cells for memory CD4+ T cells. After thawing, CD4+ T cells were positively selected. Only in-frame clones appear in the TCRdb table, and some are missing; sequencing was by immunoSEQ multiplex PCR. The repertoire holds about 82,000 clones, with 65% to 85% as singletons. The sample is drawn from a study of memory CD4+ T cells and cytomegalovirus serostatus. Study details: Of the healthy Belgian adults, 9 were CMV seropositive and 20 to 30 seronegative.

Germline V gene lookup returns CDR1 SGHAT and CDR2 FQNNGV. The CDR3 is made up of 16 amino acids. V shed 6 bases and J 2 bases; nucleotides not matched to a gene: 6. Specimen: memory CD4+ T cells from blood. This sequence was found in an adult in good health and CMV-seronegative. The chain links TRBV11-2 to TRBJ2-1; 11 bases are a match to TRBD2. The DNA of the CDR3 is TGTGCCAGCAGTCGTTCTAGCGGGGGGCCCTACAATGAGCAGTTCTTC. Residues: CASSRSSGGPYNEQFF.